The 8 T cell receptor beta chains presented below share a single source sample, sequenced in a study of blood T cell repertoires in COVID-19. The protocol was immunoSEQ multiplex PCR, while the TCRdb copy is restricted to in-frame clones and leaves out a portion. The sample holds roughly 250,000 clones; about 83% are singletons and the top ten take around 6%. The sequencing input was peripheral blood. These receptors came from a human donor in a cohort sampled during active COVID-19.

The rearrangement uses TRBV27 and TRBJ1-2; unclear D gene. The CDR3 runs to 14 residues. V gave up 3 bases and J gave up 3 bases, with 11 bases separating them. CDR1 MNHEY and CDR2 SMNVEV come from the germline V gene (reference sequence). The CDR3 spells CASSFGQSYYGYTF. In nucleotides, the CDR3 is TGTGCCAGCAGTTTTGGGCAGAGTTACTATGGCTACACCTTC.

The chain couples TRBV23-1 to TRBJ2-7; D gene unclear. TRBV23-1 is an ORF, with its function uncertain. Between the trimmed V and J ends, which lost 10 bases and 0 bases, there was a span of 13 bases. The CDR3 is made up of 13 amino acids. In DNA, the CDR3 is TGCGCCACCCGACAATTAAACTCCTACGAGCAGTACTTC. Its translation is CATRQLNSYEQYF.

This chain joins TRBV12-3 or TRBV12-4 and TRBJ1-2; 7 positions agree with TRBD1. The length of the CDR3 is 13 residues. The V segment lost 3 bases and the J segment 5 bases; nucleotides outside the gene matches: 3. The CDR3 is CASSLGQLYGYTF. CDR3 nucleotides: TGTGCCAGCAGTTTGGGACAGCTATATGGCTACACCTTC.

The rearrangement joins TRBV11-3 to TRBJ1-1, with 7 bases lining up with TRBD1. The length of the CDR3 is 13 residues. With V trimmed by 4 bases and J by 10 bases, 9 bases remained unmatched. Germline V gene lookup returns CDR1 SGHNT and CDR2 YENEEA. DNA of the CDR3: TGTGCCAGCAGCTCATCACAGGGGATGGTAGCTTTCTTT. Its protein product is CASSSSQGMVAFF. The whole variable domain, filled in from reference TRBV11-3 and TRBJ1-1, reads EAGVVQSPRYKIIEKKQPVAFWCNPISGHNTLYWYLQNLGQGPELLIRYENEEAVDDSQLPKDRFSAERLKGVDSTLKIQPAELGDSAVYLCASSSSQGMVAFFGQGTRLTVV.

In the case of this clone: In the same sample, other DNA sequences code for this CDR3. The chain carries TRBV10-1 and TRBJ1-5; 10 bases are a match to TRBD1. The J segment lost 4 bases and the V segment lost 9 bases, leaving 12 bases of the junction unmatched. The CDR3 has 16 amino acids. Germline CDR1 reads WNHNN; CDR2 reads SYGVQD (reference sequence). The CDR3 sequence is CASSRQGAQRNQPQHF. The CDR3 region has the DNA TGCGCCAGTAGCCGACAGGGGGCGCAACGAAATCAGCCCCAGCATTTT.

The chain recombines TRBV18 with TRBJ2-7, with 8 nucleotides matching TRBD1. Germline CDR1 reads KGHSH; CDR2 reads LQKENI. V was clipped by 4 bases and J by 5 bases; unmatched bases: 16. The CDR3 covers 17 residues. The CDR3 is CASSHSGPGQGVNEQYF. For the CDR3, the DNA is TGTGCCAGCTCACATTCCGGACCCGGACAGGGAGTGAACGAGCAGTACTTC.

This chain connects TRBV9 to TRBJ1-2, with TRBD1 identical over 8 bases. V gave up 2 bases and J gave up 0 bases; unmatched junction bases: 3. This CDR3 has 15 amino acids. From germline, CDR1 is SGDLS and CDR2 YYNGEE. DNA of the CDR3: TGTGCCAGCAGCGTTAGGACAGGGACTAACTATGGCTACACCTTC. Amino acids: CASSVRTGTNYGYTF.

The V and J genes are TRBV28 and TRBJ1-1, with TRBD1 as a possible D gene (5 bases). V was clipped by 10 bases and J by 11 bases, with 11 bases between them. The CDR3 covers 9 residues. Germline V gene data show CDR1 as MDHEN and CDR2 as SYDVKM. The CDR3 loop is CATGQSAFF. CDR3 coding DNA: TGTGCCACCGGACAATCCGCTTTCTTT.